Listed below are T cell receptor beta chains from one sample, sequenced in a study of blood T cells in healthy people across ages. TCRdb re-called the 5' RACE reads through MiXCR, storing one row per CDR3 protein. The repertoire consists of roughly 2 million distinct CDR3 sequences, with around half occurring once and the leading ten covering roughly 2%. Sequencing was done on a sample of blood. Source of these receptors: a woman in her thirties or forties in good health. The CDR3 runs from the conserved cysteine through the conserved F or W. Fields, in order: clone size, J gene, V gene, D gene, CDR3 DNA, CDR3 protein. A D gene is named only where the DNA matches it firmly. Clone size is stated in some rows and not others, as once, few, many or a class when expanded.

.	TRBJ1-5	TRBV12-3/TRBV12-4	TRBD1	TGTGCCAGCAGTTTAGGACAGGGGGCCCAGCCCCAGCATTTT	CASSLGQGAQPQHF
few	TRBJ2-5	TRBV4-3	.	TGCGCCAGCAGCCGGAGGTTGGGCGAAGAGACCCAGTACTTC	CASSRRLGEETQYF
once	TRBJ2-7	TRBV9	.	TGTGCCAGCAGCGGGGAACCGGGGGGCCGTGAAACAGAGCAGTACTTC	CASSGEPGGRETEQYF
few	TRBJ2-2	TRBV12-3/TRBV12-4	.	TGTGCCAGCAGTTCCGGGGAGCTGTTTTTT	CASSSGELFF
few	TRBJ1-2	TRBV20-1	TRBD1	TGCAGTGCTAGGGAGGGGACAGGGCGGGACTATGGCTACACCTTC	CSAREGTGRDYGYTF
.	TRBJ2-7	TRBV10-3	.	TGTGCCATCAAGCGGGTCGACGAGCAGTACTTC	CAIKRVDEQYF
.	TRBJ2-1	TRBV2	.	TGTGCCAGCAGTCCAGGGGGGGCAGTCAAGACCCAGTTCTTC	CASSPGGAVKTQFF
.	TRBJ1-5	TRBV24-1	.	TGTGCCACCAGTGCCGCGAAGGGACAAGTCAATCAGCCCCAGCATTTT	CATSAAKGQVNQPQHF
.	TRBJ2-3	TRBV27	TRBD2	TGTGCCAGCAGCCCCGGGGGGGCCGACTCAGATACGCAGTATTTT	CASSPGGADSDTQYF
.	TRBJ2-7	TRBV23-1	TRBD1	TGCGCCAGCAGTCAATCGGTAGGCTGTAGAATCGTGAGGGACAGGACCTTAGAGCAGTACTTC	CASSQSVGCRIVRDRTLEQYF
few	TRBJ2-5	TRBV20-1	TRBD1	TGCAGTGCTAGTAGGGGGACAGAAGAGACCCAGTACTTC	CSASRGTEETQYF
.	TRBJ2-7	TRBV5-4	.	TGTGCCAGCAGCCAGCGGGACAACTACAATGAGCAGTACTTC	CASSQRDNYNEQYF
.	TRBJ1-5	TRBV4-1	.	TGCGCCAGCAGCCAAGGTCCCGATCAGGGGATTCCTCAGCCCCAGCATTTT	CASSQGPDQGIPQPQHF
few	TRBJ1-2	TRBV6-1	.	TGTGCCAGCAGTGAAGCAGGGTTCTATGGCTACACCTTC	CASSEAGFYGYTF
.	TRBJ2-6	TRBV7-2	.	TGTGCCAGCCCAATCGGGGGTAGTCGCTCTGGGGCCAACGTCCTGACTTTC	CASPIGGSRSGANVLTF
.	TRBJ2-5	TRBV7-9	.	TGTGCCAGCAGCGCCCCGGGTAGTCTCCCAGAGACCCAGTACTTC	CASSAPGSLPETQYF
.	TRBJ2-2	TRBV7-9	TRBD1	TGTGCCAGCAGCTTAGGGGACAGCGAAGCCGGGGAGCTGTTTTTT	CASSLGDSEAGELFF
.	TRBJ2-4	TRBV6-2/TRBV6-3	TRBD1	TGTGCCAGCAGTTACTCTCCGGGACAGAGGGCCGTGGCCAAAAACATTCAGTACTTC	CASSYSPGQRAVAKNIQYF
few	TRBJ2-1	TRBV9	.	TGTGCCAGCAGCGTAGTGGGCCAAAACAATGAGCAGTTCTTC	CASSVVGQNNEQFF
.	TRBJ2-3	TRBV29-1	.	TGCAGCGTTGATGGAGGGGGTAGAGATACGCAGTATTTT	CSVDGGGRDTQYF
.	TRBJ1-5	TRBV27	.	TGTGCCAGCAGTTTATACAGCCGTAGCAATCAGCCCCAGCATTTT	CASSLYSRSNQPQHF